Listed here is a single T cell receptor beta chain. This specimen comes from a study of CD8 T cells in Susac syndrome. CDR1 is SGHRS, CDR2 YFSETQ, per germline. The CDR3 contains 13 residues. The germline V and J ends were trimmed by 4 bases and 5 bases, with 13 bases remaining between them. In blood CD8+ and CD4+ T cells, TCR beta underwent sequencing. TEMRA cells were FACS-enriched, with CD8+ and CD4+ T cells isolated negatively. With random hexamers, 0.5 to 1 ug RNA was reverse transcribed. Amplification of TCR beta CDR3 by immunoSEQ multiplex PCR spanned 54 Vbeta and 13 Jbeta. Using its own MiXCR run on the immunoSEQ multiplex PCR reads, TCRdb lists one record per CDR3 protein. Found here are about 300,000 distinct CDR3 sequences, approximately 90% of them singletons; the top ten hold around 0.18%.

This sequence was found in a human donor with multiple sclerosis. Sequenced sample: CD8+ T cells from PBMCs. J is TRBJ2-7 and V is TRBV5-1; possible D gene TRBD2, 6 bases. The CDR3 nucleotides read TGCGCCAGCAGCCCCGGACTACAGAACGAGCAGTACTTC. Translation: CASSPGLQNEQYF.